This T cell receptor beta chain was captured in a study of read filtering for tumor transcriptome and immune sequencing. Study-level background: The cohort had some 17 men and approximately 13 women aged about 45 to 80, mean roughly 66 years. By R-ISS, stages I, II and III held about 8, 17 and 7 patients. DNase treatment preceded whole-transcriptome library preparation.

Study findings and constraints: The CD138-negative fraction was mixed bone marrow immune cells, not pure T cells.

Molecular barcoded adaptors covering alpha/delta and beta/gamma chains were used on 400 to 450 ng RNA. TCRdb called the reads again in MiXCR, with one record for every CDR3 protein. The sample carries over 50,000 distinct CDR3 sequences, roughly 20% recorded once. This clonotype was counted many times. The antigen is undetermined. The sequenced sample was a population of CD138-negative cells sorted from bone marrow. The receptor was derived from a donor at least 40 years old with multiple myeloma.

The CDR3 DNA sequence: TGTGCCAGCAGCCACGGGACAGGGAGGAACACTGAAGCTTTCTTT. Its translation is CASSHGTGRNTEAFF. The rearrangement uses TRBV3-1 and TRBJ1-1, with 9 bases lining up with TRBD1. Germline CDR1 is LGHDT and CDR2 is YNNKEL (reference sequence). This CDR3 spans 15 amino acids. Trimming removed 3 bases from V and 1 base from J; junction bases left unmatched: 3.